These 3 T cell receptor beta chains were all obtained from the same sample, sequenced in a study of blood T cell repertoires in COVID-19. Measured with immunoSEQ multiplex PCR; TCRdb has only the in-frame clones, and not every one. This table has tens of thousands of clones, 70% to 80% appearing once. The sample comprised peripheral blood. The receptors were sampled from a man between 65 and 85 years old with COVID-19, enrolled during active disease.

This rearrangement joins TRBV4-3 to TRBJ1-5; D gene unclear. The CDR3 spans 16 residues. Germline V gives CDR1 LGHNA, CDR2 YSLEER. The V and J ends lost 2 bases and 7 bases respectively, with 18 bases between them. The CDR3 protein is CASSQSYRGWVQPQHF. The CDR3 DNA follows: TGCGCCAGCAGCCAATCGTACCGGGGATGGGTCCAGCCCCAGCATTTT.

This clone was detected a few times. Here the CDR3 reads CAISELQGNYGYTF. The CDR3 bases are TGTGCCATCAGTGAGTTACAGGGGAACTATGGCTACACCTTC. This chain links TRBV10-3 with TRBJ1-2; 7 bases map to TRBD1. V lost 1 base to trimming and J lost 2 bases; unmatched junction nucleotides: 1. In germline, CDR1 is ENHRY, CDR2 SYGVKD. This CDR3 spans 14 amino acids.

This sequence joins TRBV27 and TRBJ1-5; 9 positions match TRBD1. CDR1 MNHEY and CDR2 SMNVEV come from the germline V gene (reference sequence). Trimming removed 2 bases from V and 3 bases from J; junction bases left unmatched: 2. The CDR3 has 15 residues. The chain's CDR3 is CASSLTGGFNQPQHF. The CDR3 coding sequence is TGTGCCAGCAGTTTAACAGGGGGCTTCAATCAGCCCCAGCATTTT.